These 32 T cell receptor beta chains were sequenced from one sample in a study of cytomegalovirus exposure and HLA in healthy donors. PCR primers comprised 60 Vbeta and 13 Jbeta primers. The data were produced by immunoSEQ multiplex PCR, yet TCRdb's version contains in-frame clones alone and is incomplete. Of under 65,000 clones listed, 70% to 85% were seen once; the top ten hold 2.9%. Input material: PBMCs. These receptor sequences come from a man aged 50-60 years in good health and CMV-seronegative.

CDR3 bases: TGTGCCAGCAGCCTCAGCGGAGGCTATGGCTACACCTTC. Translating gives CASSLSGGYGYTF. The chain combines TRBV11-2 with TRBJ1-2; no clear D gene. In germline, CDR1 is SGHAT, CDR2 FQNNGV. Trimming shortened V by 5 bases and J by 4 bases, and 11 bases separated the two germline ends. The CDR3 runs 13 residues.

The chain uses TRBV5-5 and TRBJ2-7; TRBD2 aligns across 11 bases. This CDR3 is 14 amino acids long. The V gene's germline CDR1 is SGHKS and CDR2 YYEKEE (reference sequence). The junction had 2 bases not matched to a gene; V was cut back by 4 bases and J by 2 bases. The CDR3 here is CASSGTSGTYEQYF. The CDR3 bases are TGTGCCAGCAGCGGGACTAGCGGTACCTACGAGCAGTACTTC. The whole variable domain, filled in from reference TRBV5-5 and TRBJ2-7, reads DAGVTQSPTHLIKTRGQQVTLRCSPISGHKSVSWYQQVLGQGPQFIFQYYEKEERGRGNFPDRFSARQFPNYSSELNVNALLLGDSALYLCASSGTSGTYEQYFGPGTRLTVT.

This sequence joins TRBV7-9 and TRBJ1-2, with 9 bases matching TRBD1. The CDR3 extends over 15 amino acids. The junction had 11 bases not matched to a gene; V was cut back by 5 bases and J by 7 bases. In germline, CDR1 is SEHNR, CDR2 FQNEAQ (reference sequence). In nucleotides, the CDR3 is TGTGCCAGCAGCCCCGGCTCCGGGACAGGGTTTGGCTACACCTTC. This translates into CASSPGSGTGFGYTF.

This rearrangement joins TRBV19 to TRBJ1-5; D remains unclear. The germline V gene has CDR1 LNHDA and CDR2 SQIVND (reference sequence). The V end was cut by 0 bases, the J end by 1 base, with 7 bases between. This CDR3 contains 15 residues. CDR3 nucleotide sequence: TGTGCCAGTAGTATAGATTCAGGAAGCAATCAGCCCCAGCATTTT. Residues: CASSIDSGSNQPQHF. Full variable domain (remainder filled in from reference TRBV19 and TRBJ1-5): DGGITQSPKYLFRKEGQNVTLSCEQNLNHDAMYWYRQDPGQGLRLIYYSQIVNDFQKGDIAEGYSVSREKKESFPLTVTSAQKNPTAFYLCASSIDSGSNQPQHFGDGTRLSIL.

The J gene is TRBJ2-5, the V gene TRBV28, with D tentatively TRBD2 (5 bases). The CDR3 totals 14 residues. Trimming took off 7 bases at V and 4 bases at J, with 16 bases between the two ends. Germline assignment: CDR1 MDHEN and CDR2 SYDVKM. CDR3 DNA sequence: TGTGCCAGCACACCGGACTTACTCGCAGAGACCCAGTACTTC. Residues: CASTPDLLAETQYF. The whole variable domain, remainder taken from reference TRBV28 and TRBJ2-5, is DVKVTQSSRYLVKRTGEKVFLECVQDMDHENMFWYRQDPGLGLRLIYFSYDVKMKEKGDIPEGYSVSREKKERFSLILESASTNQTSMYLCASTPDLLAETQYFGPGTRLLVL.

This clone was counted once. The V call is TRBV10-3, the J call TRBJ2-7; no clear D. Germline CDR1 and CDR2: ENHRY and SYGVKD. Trimming removed 0 bases at V and 3 bases at J, with 9 bases between. This CDR3 has 14 amino acids. CDR3 DNA: TGTGCCATCAGTGAGTCGTTTAACAGCTACGAGCAGTACTTC. Protein product: CAISESFNSYEQYF.

The V gene is TRBV10-3, the J gene TRBJ2-1; D might be TRBD1 (5 bases). This CDR3 has 14 amino acids. In germline, CDR1 is ENHRY, CDR2 SYGVKD. V shed 8 bases and J shed 6 bases, with 17 bases lying between them. CDR3 bases: TGTGCCATCGGTAAGGGGCGAATGGGCAATGAGCAGTTCTTC. As protein: CAIGKGRMGNEQFF.

This clone showed up just once. This chain uses TRBV4-2 with TRBJ2-7, with D possibly TRBD1 on 5 matching bases. This CDR3 is built from 16 residues. V was shortened by 1 base and J by 1 base, with 14 bases between the two germline ends. Germline V lookup: CDR1 LGHNA, CDR2 YNFKEQ. CDR3 bases: TGTGCCAGCAGCCAAGCTTTGGACACCCCGTCCTACGAGCAGTACTTC. Amino acids: CASSQALDTPSYEQYF.

V is TRBV11-3 and J is TRBJ1-1; tentatively, D is TRBD1 (5 bases). The CDR3 covers 16 residues. V was clipped by 5 bases and J by 4 bases, with 20 bases between them. The germline V gene encodes CDR1 SGHNT and CDR2 YENEEA. CDR3 coding DNA: TGTGCCAGCAGCGCAGGGCCAATGGGGGGGGTCACTGAAGCTTTCTTT. Encoded protein: CASSAGPMGGVTEAFF.

The V gene is TRBV6-5, the J gene TRBJ2-3; D not resolved. The germline V gene encodes CDR1 MNHEY and CDR2 SVGAGI. This CDR3 is built from 13 residues. The V gene lost 6 bases and the J gene lost 3 bases, with 10 bases spanning the gap. This CDR3 reads CASRTDGTDTQYF. CDR3 nucleotides: TGTGCCAGCAGAACAGATGGAACAGATACGCAGTATTTT.

This chain links TRBV5-1 with TRBJ2-1; TRBD2 matches at 9 bases. V gave up 4 bases and J gave up 2 bases; unmatched junction bases: 4. Germline loops: CDR1 SGHRS, CDR2 YFSETQ. This CDR3 contains 15 residues. The CDR3: CASSPSGEPYNEQFF. The CDR3 nucleotides read TGCGCCAGCAGCCCTAGCGGGGAGCCCTACAATGAGCAGTTCTTC.

The chain's CDR3 is CASSLALNTGELFF. In nucleotides, the CDR3 is TGTGCCAGCAGCTTAGCCCTCAACACCGGGGAGCTGTTTTTT. The chain combines TRBV7-2 with TRBJ2-2; D remains unclear. There are 14 residues in the CDR3. Germline V gene sequence: CDR1 SGHTA, CDR2 FQGNSA. The ends were cut back, 0 bases at V and 2 bases at J, with 4 bases in the middle. Full variable domain (outside the CDR3, taken from reference TRBV7-2 and TRBJ2-2): GAGVSQSPSNKVTEKGKDVELRCDPISGHTALYWYRQSLGQGLEFLIYFQGNSAPDKSGLPSDRFSAERTGGSVSTLTIQRTQQEDSAVYLCASSLALNTGELFFGEGSRLTVL.

The V and J genes are TRBV7-6 and TRBJ2-2; 7 bases map to TRBD2. The trim removed 1 base at V and 0 bases at J, leaving 5 bases unmatched. Germline assignment: CDR1 SGHVS and CDR2 FNYEAQ. The length of the CDR3 is 17 residues. As DNA, the CDR3 is TGTGCCAGCAGCTTAGAGTCGGCGGGGGCGAACACCGGGGAGCTGTTTTTT. It is translated as CASSLESAGANTGELFF.

This clone was seen once. This sequence joins TRBV19 and TRBJ1-6; D gene ambiguous. CDR3 length: 13 amino acids. With 2 bases removed from V and 7 bases from J, the gap between germline ends came to 6 bases. Germline V gene sequence: CDR1 LNHDA, CDR2 SQIVND (reference sequence). The CDR3 coding sequence is TGTGCCAGTAGTATACTTGAGAATTCACCCCTCCACTTT. Translating gives CASSILENSPLHF.

The chain carries TRBV5-4 and TRBJ2-5, with D perhaps matching TRBD1 (6 bases). The DNA matches TRBJ2-7 better at its end, which makes the J call doubtful. Germline CDR1 SGHNT, CDR2 YYREEE (reference sequence). CDR3 size: 13 residues. In nucleotides, the CDR3 is TGTGCCAGCAGCCCGGGACACTTCTACGAGCAGTACTTC. Protein product: CASSPGHFYEQYF.

The chain has TRBV5-4 and TRBJ2-1; 9 bases are shared with TRBD2. Looked up from germline, CDR1 is SGHNT and CDR2 is YYREEE (reference sequence). The J segment lost 7 bases and the V segment lost 3 bases, leaving 8 bases of the junction unmatched. This CDR3 contains 15 residues. For the CDR3, the DNA is TGTGCCAGCAGCTCCGGACTAGCGTCCGGAAATGAGCAGTTCTTC. This codes for CASSSGLASGNEQFF.

A single count supports this clone. The chain joins TRBV11-2 to TRBJ1-1; 7 nucleotides match TRBD1. Germline assignment: CDR1 SGHAT and CDR2 FQNNGV. The CDR3 is 14 amino acids. With 4 bases clipped from V and 1 base from J, the junction kept 3 bases outside the gene matches. This CDR3 reads CASSSRQGNTEAFF. DNA of the CDR3: TGTGCCAGCAGCTCCCGACAGGGGAACACTGAAGCTTTCTTT.

This clone came up once. V is TRBV10-2 and J is TRBJ2-5, with TRBD2 matching over 7 bases. Losses at the gene ends were 6 bases for V and 2 bases for J; bases not matched to a gene: 9. Germline CDR1 WSHSY, CDR2 SAAADI. This CDR3 region has 15 residues. CDR3 residues: CASRTTAGWQETQYF. CDR3 DNA sequence: TGCGCCAGCAGAACTACAGCGGGGTGGCAAGAGACCCAGTACTTC.

The chain recombines TRBV6-1 with TRBJ1-5, with 7 bases matching TRBD1. V shed 6 bases, J shed 5 bases, and the junction held 4 bases outside the gene matches. Germline CDR1 is MNHNS and CDR2 is SASEGT. The CDR3 has 13 residues. CDR3 DNA: TGTGCCAGCAGGGGACAGACGTATCAGCCCCAGCATTTT. It specifies CASRGQTYQPQHF.

This rearrangement joins TRBV4-2 to TRBJ1-3; D not certain. CDR3 length equals 13 residues. In germline, CDR1 is LGHNA, CDR2 YNFKEQ. Between the trimmed V and J ends, which lost 1 base and 9 bases, there was a span of 10 bases. The CDR3 reads CASSQVPLGTIYF. CDR3 DNA sequence: TGTGCCAGCAGCCAAGTTCCCCTAGGCACCATATATTTT.

The J gene is TRBJ2-5, the V gene TRBV30; TRBD2 matches at 7 bases. With 3 bases clipped from V and 5 bases from J, the junction kept 6 bases outside the gene matches. The CDR3 is 13 residues long. Germline-derived CDR1 and CDR2 are GTSNPN and SVGIG (reference sequence). DNA of the CDR3: TGTGCCTGGAGCGGACTAGGACTGGAGACCCAGTACTTC. Its protein product is CAWSGLGLETQYF.

The chain uses TRBV6-1 and TRBJ2-3; 10 nucleotides agree with TRBD1. Trimming took 4 bases from V and 6 from J; bases not matched to a gene: 10. The CDR3 spans 16 residues. CDR1 MNHNS and CDR2 SASEGT come from the germline V gene. CDR3 nucleotides: TGTGCCAGCAGTGGACGGACCGGGACAGGGGAGGATACGCAGTATTTT. It codes for CASSGRTGTGEDTQYF.

The chain is built from TRBV7-9 and TRBJ1-6; 9 bases match TRBD1. The CDR3 extends over 16 amino acids. Germline V gives CDR1 SEHNR, CDR2 FQNEAQ (reference sequence). J was trimmed by 4 bases and V by 3 bases; bases with no gene match: 4. The CDR3 region is CASSLGQGFYNSPLHF. Written as DNA, the CDR3 is TGTGCCAGCAGCTTGGGACAGGGCTTTTATAATTCACCCCTCCACTTT.

The table lists this clone with a count of one. V and J are TRBV6-1 and TRBJ1-2; maybe TRBD1 (6 bases). Per germline, CDR1 MNHNS and CDR2 SASEGT. CDR3 length: 13 residues. V was pared by 11 bases and J by 8 bases, with 21 bases between. CDR3: CAGQTGIVMGYTF. DNA for the CDR3: TGTGCCGGACAAACAGGGATCGTGATGGGCTACACCTTC.

The chain has TRBV18 and TRBJ1-5, with TRBD1 matching 8 bases. V lost 6 bases, J lost 0 bases, and 7 bases stayed unmatched. This CDR3 has 16 residues. Germline V gives CDR1 KGHSH, CDR2 LQKENI. The DNA of the CDR3 is TGTGCCAGCTCCGCAGGACAGGGCGGTAGCAATCAGCCCCAGCATTTT. Translated: CASSAGQGGSNQPQHF.

This chain connects TRBV6-5 to TRBJ1-2, with TRBD1 matching 7 bases. The germline gives CDR1 MNHEY, CDR2 SVGAGI. With 7 bases clipped from V and 5 bases from J, the junction kept 7 bases outside the gene matches. The CDR3 has 13 amino acids. DNA for the CDR3: TGTGCCAGCACCAGAAACAGGGGTTATGGCTACACCTTC. It yields the protein CASTRNRGYGYTF.

The chain employs TRBV5-4 and TRBJ2-2, with D perhaps matching TRBD1 (6 bases). Looked up from germline, CDR1 is SGHNT and CDR2 is YYREEE (reference sequence). V lost 0 bases and J lost 3, with 12 bases in between. This CDR3 spans 16 amino acids. CDR3 sequence (DNA): TGTGCCAGCAGCTTGGCCGGCAGGGGTGACACCGGGGAGCTGTTTTTT. Its translation is CASSLAGRGDTGELFF.

The V call is TRBV18, the J call TRBJ1-4; weak D call: TRBD1 (6 bases). The CDR3 consists of 17 residues. The V gene lost 1 base and the J gene lost 1 base, with 13 bases spanning the gap. Germline lookup yields CDR1 KGHSH and CDR2 LQKENI. The CDR3 reads CASSPQGVGRTNEKLFF. The CDR3 bases are TGTGCCAGCTCACCACAGGGGGTAGGACGAACTAATGAAAAACTGTTTTTT.

The chain combines TRBV19 with TRBJ1-6; perhaps TRBD1 as D (6 bases). The V gene's germline CDR1 is LNHDA and CDR2 SQIVND (reference sequence). Trimming shortened V by 3 bases and J by 5 bases, and 14 bases separated the two germline ends. CDR3 length: 16 residues. In DNA, the CDR3 is TGTGCCAGTAGTATGGGGACATTTACGGATAATTCACCCCTCCACTTT. Translated: CASSMGTFTDNSPLHF. Based on the CDR3 plus reference TRBV19 and TRBJ1-6, the full variable domain is DGGITQSPKYLFRKEGQNVTLSCEQNLNHDAMYWYRQDPGQGLRLIYYSQIVNDFQKGDIAEGYSVSREKKESFPLTVTSAQKNPTAFYLCASSMGTFTDNSPLHFGNGTRLTVT.

The chain uses TRBV19 and TRBJ2-7; 10 nucleotides agree with TRBD1. The CDR3 has 15 amino acids. Germline assignment: CDR1 LNHDA and CDR2 SQIVND (reference sequence). The trim removed 5 bases at V and 8 bases at J, leaving 12 bases unmatched. The CDR3 reads CASSEPGQGRRKQYF. The CDR3 DNA sequence: TGTGCCAGTAGTGAACCGGGACAGGGGAGGAGAAAGCAGTACTTC.

The chain links TRBV7-2 to TRBJ1-2, with a weak D call TRBD1 (5 bases). V was pared by 0 bases and J by 2 bases, with 10 bases between. The V gene's germline CDR1 is SGHTA and CDR2 FQGNSA. CDR3 size: 15 residues. CDR3 region: CASSLAMTANYGYTF. The CDR3, as DNA: TGTGCCAGCAGCTTAGCTATGACAGCGAACTATGGCTACACCTTC.

The V gene is TRBV4-3, the J gene TRBJ1-2; D may be TRBD1 (5 bases). Germline CDR1 and CDR2: LGHNA and YSLEER. CDR3 length equals 14 residues. Between the trimmed V and J ends, which lost 1 base and 6 bases, there was a span of 12 bases. The CDR3 spells CASSQVGRGHGYTF. The CDR3 DNA reads TGCGCCAGCAGCCAAGTCGGGAGGGGCCATGGCTACACCTTC.